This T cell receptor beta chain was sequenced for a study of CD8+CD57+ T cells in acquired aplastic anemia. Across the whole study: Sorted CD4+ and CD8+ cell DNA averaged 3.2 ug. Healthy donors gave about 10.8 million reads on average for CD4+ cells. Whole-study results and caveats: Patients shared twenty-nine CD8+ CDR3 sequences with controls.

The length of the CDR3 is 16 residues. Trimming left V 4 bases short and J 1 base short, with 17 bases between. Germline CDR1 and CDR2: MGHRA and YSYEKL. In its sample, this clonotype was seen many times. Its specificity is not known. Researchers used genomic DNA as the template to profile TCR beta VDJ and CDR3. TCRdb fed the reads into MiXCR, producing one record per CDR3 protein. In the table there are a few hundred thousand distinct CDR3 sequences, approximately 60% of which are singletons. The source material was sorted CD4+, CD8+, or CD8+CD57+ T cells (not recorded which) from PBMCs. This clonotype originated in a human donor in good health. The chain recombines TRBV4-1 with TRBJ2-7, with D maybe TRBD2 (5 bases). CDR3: CASSPASDSPSYEQYF. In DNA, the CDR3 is TGCGCCAGCAGCCCAGCTTCGGACTCGCCATCCTACGAGCAGTACTTC.